These T cell receptor beta chains were read from a single sample in a study of blood T cells in healthy people across ages. Via MiXCR, TCRdb re-called the 5' RACE reads, giving one row per CDR3 protein. There are approximately 1,000,000 distinct CDR3 sequences in the sample; 35% to 45% occur only once, and less than 15% lies in the top ten. Sequencing was done on a sample of blood. The receptors here all came from a man aged 18 to 30 in good health. Each CDR3 is given with its conserved first and last residue. Fields, in order: CDR3 length, D gene, clone size, V gene, J gene, CDR3 protein, CDR3 DNA. A D gene is named only where the DNA matches it firmly. The listing skips clone size in some rows; elsewhere it reads once, few, many or a size class.

16	.	.	TRBV20-1	TRBJ1-1	CSARDSSGRRNTEAFF	TGCAGTGCTAGAGATAGTAGTGGCAGGAGGAACACTGAAGCTTTCTTT
14	TRBD2	.	TRBV5-1	TRBJ2-2	CASRRGLAAGELFF	TGCGCCAGCCGCCGGGGACTAGCGGCCGGGGAGCTGTTTTTT
13	.	few	TRBV12-3/TRBV12-4	TRBJ2-5	CASSLDQGAAQYF	TGTGCCAGCAGTCTCGATCAGGGTGCGGCCCAGTACTTC
13	TRBD1	few	TRBV29-1	TRBJ1-5	CSVGQGEGQPQHF	TGCAGCGTGGGACAGGGTGAGGGTCAGCCCCAGCATTTT
14	.	few	TRBV5-1	TRBJ2-7	CASSLGFGPYEQYF	TGCGCCAGCAGCTTGGGGTTCGGGCCCTACGAGCAGTACTTC
14	TRBD1	.	TRBV6-1	TRBJ2-3	CASSPGQGDDTQYF	TGTGCCAGCAGTCCGGGACAGGGTGACGATACGCAGTATTTT
15	TRBD1	.	TRBV29-1	TRBJ1-2	CSSAGTGEGGYGYTF	TGCAGCTCTGCCGGGACAGGGGAAGGAGGCTATGGCTACACCTTC
15	.	.	TRBV6-5	TRBJ1-4	CARSRTFRSSEKLFF	TGTGCCCGCAGTCGTACTTTTAGAAGCTCTGAAAAACTGTTTTTT
15	TRBD2	.	TRBV27	TRBJ2-7	CASIRSGNSYNEQYF	TGTGCCAGCATCCGCAGCGGGAACTCCTACAATGAGCAGTACTTC
11	.	many	TRBV3-1	TRBJ1-2	CASSSPGGYTF	TGTGCCAGCAGCTCTCCCGGGGGCTACACCTTC
17	TRBD1	.	TRBV6-6	TRBJ1-5	CASSYLGQQIDNQPQHF	TGTGCCAGCAGTTACTTGGGACAGCAGATTGACAATCAGCCCCAGCATTTT
15	TRBD2	.	TRBV10-3	TRBJ2-1	CAISLAGASYNEQFF	TGTGCCATCAGCTTAGCGGGGGCATCCTACAATGAGCAGTTCTTC
17	TRBD2	few	TRBV12-5	TRBJ2-3	CASGLVGGRGLTDTQYF	TGTGCTAGTGGTTTGGTAGGCGGGAGGGGGCTGACAGATACGCAGTATTTT
15	.	.	TRBV27	TRBJ2-7	CASSYGGPSYNEQYF	TGTGCCAGCTCTTACGGGGGGCCTTCCTACAATGAGCAGTACTTC
18	.	many	TRBV7-9	TRBJ2-3	CASSLLAWGVTSTDTQYF	TGTGCCAGCAGCTTACTCGCCTGGGGAGTTACTAGCACAGATACGCAGTATTTT
13	.	few	TRBV20-1	TRBJ1-4	CSASTRSGEKLFF	TGCAGTGCCAGTACAAGATCGGGTGAAAAACTGTTTTTT
17	TRBD1	.	TRBV5-1	TRBJ2-1	CASSWTPGQGPYNERFF	TGCGCCAGCAGCTGGACTCCGGGACAGGGGCCTTACAATGAACGGTTCTTC
15	.	few	TRBV25-1	TRBJ1-5	CASSAGPASNQPQHF	TGTGCCAGCAGTGCGGGACCTGCAAGCAATCAGCCCCAGCATTTT
14	.	few	TRBV7-2	TRBJ1-5	CASTLYDSNQPQHF	TGTGCCAGCACCCTGTACGATAGCAATCAGCCCCAGCATTTT
14	.	.	TRBV20-1	TRBJ2-4	CSASAGDPKNIQYF	TGCAGTGCTAGCGCAGGGGATCCCAAAAACATTCAGTACTTC
15	.	.	TRBV7-2	TRBJ2-3	CASSHPGRTKDTQYF	TGTGCCAGCAGCCATCCGGGACGGACTAAAGATACGCAGTATTTT
15	.	.	TRBV12-3/TRBV12-4	TRBJ1-3	CASRGDGGPGNTIYF	TGTGCCAGCAGGGGGGACGGGGGGCCTGGAAACACCATATATTTT
13	TRBD1	.	TRBV6-2/TRBV6-3	TRBJ1-5	CASTKDRVGPQHF	TGTGCCAGCACTAAGGACAGGGTAGGGCCCCAGCATTTT
16	.	.	TRBV5-6	TRBJ2-7	CASSDDGYSYSYEQYF	TGTGCCAGCAGCGACGACGGCTATTCCTACTCCTACGAGCAGTACTTC
13	.	few	TRBV12-3/TRBV12-4	TRBJ1-1	CASRTAGSTEAFF	TGTGCCAGCAGGACAGCTGGGAGCACTGAAGCTTTCTTT
15	TRBD1	.	TRBV28	TRBJ1-5	CASSSHTGGNQPQHF	TGTGCCAGCAGTTCCCATACAGGGGGGAATCAGCCCCAGCATTTT
16	.	.	TRBV10-3	TRBJ2-2	CAISESTTTNTGELFF	TGTGCCATCAGTGAGTCGACGACTACGAACACCGGGGAGCTGTTTTTT
14	.	many	TRBV11-1	TRBJ1-2	CASSLSRGNYGYTF	TGTGCCAGCAGCTTATCACGAGGGAACTATGGCTACACCTTC
14	.	.	TRBV11-1	TRBJ2-1	CASSSQRVDNEQFF	TGTGCCAGCAGCTCTCAGCGGGTGGACAATGAGCAGTTCTTC
15	.	.	TRBV4-3	TRBJ1-6	CASSQDQLWGSPLHF	TGCGCCAGCAGCCAAGACCAACTGTGGGGTTCACCCCTCCACTTT
16	.	.	TRBV3-1	TRBJ1-6	CASSQIPTGGNSPLHF	TGTGCCAGCAGCCAAATCCCGACAGGTGGGAATTCACCCCTCCACTTT
15	.	.	TRBV4-2	TRBJ2-7	CASSQDEGPSYEQYF	TGTGCCAGCAGCCAAGATGAGGGTCCCTCCTACGAGCAGTACTTC
14	.	.	TRBV5-8	TRBJ1-1	CASSLGQGMAEAFF	TGTGCCAGCAGCTTGGGTCAGGGAATGGCTGAAGCTTTCTTT
16	.	few	TRBV27	TRBJ2-1	CASSLSLGRVHNEQFF	TGTGCCAGCAGTTTATCCCTAGGAAGGGTCCACAATGAGCAGTTCTTC
13	.	few	TRBV5-5	TRBJ1-4	CASSLDQTEKLFF	TGTGCCAGCAGCCTTGACCAAACCGAAAAACTGTTTTTT
17	.	.	TRBV6-5	TRBJ2-2	CASSYSGRTGDTGELFF	TGTGCCAGCAGTTACTCAGGACGGACCGGGGACACCGGGGAGCTGTTTTTT
13	TRBD2	.	TRBV29-1	TRBJ2-1	CSADGGAYNEQFF	TGCAGCGCCGACGGGGGGGCCTACAATGAGCAGTTCTTC
15	.	few	TRBV20-1	TRBJ1-5	CSARDRVSADQPQHF	TGCAGTGCTAGAGATAGGGTGTCGGCGGATCAGCCCCAGCATTTT
15	.	.	TRBV9	TRBJ1-2	CASSVSAGPVYGYTF	TGTGCCAGCAGCGTCTCGGCAGGGCCCGTCTATGGCTACACCTTC
16	.	.	TRBV5-1	TRBJ2-3	CASNHPVCVNADTQYF	TGCGCCAGCAACCACCCCGTTTGCGTCAACGCAGATACGCAGTATTTT